This T cell receptor beta chain derives from a study of Ad26.COV2.S vaccination and SARS-CoV-2 variants. Study conclusions and caveats: Breadth of non-spike TCRs did not differ between vaccinees and placebo recipients. The study found higher spike-specific TCR breadth in vaccine than placebo recipients. Substantial response breadth was reportedly seen for spike-specific CD8+ and CD4+ T cells after vaccination.

Treatment: around 19 received Ad26.COV2.S at low or high dose, single or two shots; about 5 received placebo; per-sample allocation not given. Collection of the samples took place on day 63 after the first injection of vaccine or placebo. To note about this clone: What it binds is unknown.

This table comes from immunoSEQ multiplex PCR, and its TCRdb copy is limited to in-frame clones, with some not included. The sample has 400,000 to 500,000 clones; roughly 88% are singletons. Germline-derived CDR1 and CDR2 are LGHDT and YNNKEL (reference sequence). V lost 2 bases and J lost 0, with 10 bases in between. This CDR3 spans 15 amino acids. The sequencing here drew on peripheral blood, taken in a trial of Ad26.COV2.S vaccine versus placebo. The chain carries TRBV3-1 (or the pseudogene TRBV3-2) and TRBJ2-5; no reliable D call. The source is a person between 18 and 59 years old who received the Ad26.COV2.S COVID-19 vaccine or a placebo. CDR3 bases: TGTGCCAGCAGCCAAAACTACGGGTACCAAGAGACCCAGTACTTC. This encodes CASSQNYGYQETQYF.